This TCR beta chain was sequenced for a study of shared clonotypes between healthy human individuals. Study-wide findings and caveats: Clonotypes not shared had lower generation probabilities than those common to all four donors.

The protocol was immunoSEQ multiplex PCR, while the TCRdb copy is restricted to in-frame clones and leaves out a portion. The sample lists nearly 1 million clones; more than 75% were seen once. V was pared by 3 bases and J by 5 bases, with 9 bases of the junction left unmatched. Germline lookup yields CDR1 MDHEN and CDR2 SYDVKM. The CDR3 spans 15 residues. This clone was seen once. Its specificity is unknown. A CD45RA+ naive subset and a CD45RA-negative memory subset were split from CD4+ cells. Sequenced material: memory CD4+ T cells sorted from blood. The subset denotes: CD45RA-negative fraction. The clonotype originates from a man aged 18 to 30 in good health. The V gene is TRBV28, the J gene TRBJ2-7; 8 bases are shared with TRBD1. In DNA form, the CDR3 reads TGTGCCAGCAGTTTGCCCGGGACAGGTGTCCACGAGCAGTACTTC. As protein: CASSLPGTGVHEQYF.